The 3 T cell receptor beta chains in this list originate from one sample, sequenced in a study of OX40 agonist ivuxolimab in advanced cancers. Sequencing used immunoSEQ multiplex PCR; TCRdb keeps in-frame clones, though not all of them. There are some 72,000 clones in the sample; around 91% occur only once, and around 2.8% lies in the top ten. The specimen was CD4+ or CD8+ T cells sorted from blood, collected in a trial of the OX40 agonist ivuxolimab. Receptor source: an adult with an advanced solid tumor such as melanoma, head and neck, liver or kidney cancer.

This clone was found a few times. The chain uses TRBV5-1 and TRBJ2-5; 10 positions agree with TRBD2. Germline V CDR1 and CDR2: SGHRS, YFSETQ. The J segment lost 5 bases and the V segment lost 6 bases, leaving 7 bases of the junction unmatched. This CDR3 is 14 amino acids long. CDR3 protein: CASTPSGSRETQYF. The CDR3 DNA follows: TGCGCCAGCACCCCTAGCGGGAGTCGGGAGACCCAGTACTTC.

The chain joins TRBV5-1 to TRBJ2-2; 10 bases match TRBD2. CDR3 length equals 17 residues. The germline CDR1 and CDR2 sequences are SGHRS and YFSETQ. V gave up 2 bases and J gave up 0 bases; unmatched junction bases: 4. The CDR3 here is CASSLAGGITNTGELFF. The DNA for the CDR3 is TGCGCCAGCAGCTTAGCGGGAGGGATCACGAACACCGGGGAGCTGTTTTTT.

The V and J genes are TRBV5-1 and TRBJ1-1; 8 bases align to TRBD1. CDR1 is SGHRS and CDR2 is YFSETQ in the germline V gene. Unmatched junction bases numbered 7, after V lost 4 bases and J lost 5 bases. The CDR3 has 14 amino acids. The chain's CDR3 is CASSARQGRTEAFF. The CDR3, as DNA: TGCGCCAGCAGCGCCAGACAGGGGCGAACTGAAGCTTTCTTT.